This is a list of T cell receptor beta chains from one sample in a study of shared clonotypes between healthy human individuals. This table comes from immunoSEQ multiplex PCR, and its TCRdb copy is limited to in-frame clones, with some not included. Of a few million clones in the sample, roughly 92% were seen once. Sequencing was performed on naive CD4+ T cells from PBMCs. These receptors all stem from a man aged 18 to 30 in good health. Some clones in this sample may be carry-over from other donors' samples. CDR3s include the opening cysteine and the closing phenylalanine or tryptophan. The order of the fields is D gene, clone size, V gene, J gene, CDR3 protein, CDR3 DNA. The D gene is left open where the match is weak. Size is stated for part of the rows, as once, few or many counts, or as a class when the clone is expanded.

>-|few|TRBV19|TRBJ1-1
CASSIYGRPRDTEAFF
TGTGCCAGTAGTATTTATGGCCGACCGAGGGACACTGAAGCTTTCTTT
>-|-|TRBV2|TRBJ1-5
CASSDTGTIQPQHF
TGTGCCAGCAGTGATACAGGGACAATCCAGCCCCAGCATTTT
>-|once|TRBV5-1|TRBJ2-1
CASSYPGGEQFF
TGCGCCAGCAGCTACCCAGGAGGGGAGCAGTTCTTC
>TRBD1|-|TRBV28|TRBJ1-2
CASSLNLAGQNYGYTF
TGTGCCAGCAGTTTAAACTTAGCGGGACAGAACTATGGCTACACCTTC
>TRBD1|-|TRBV5-1|TRBJ1-6
CASSGTDNSPLHF
TGCGCCAGCAGCGGGACAGATAATTCACCCCTCCACTTT
>TRBD1|-|TRBV27|TRBJ1-2
CASSSNRGLNYGYTF
TGTGCCAGCAGTTCAAACAGGGGGCTAAACTATGGCTACACCTTC
>-|once|TRBV5-6|TRBJ2-3
CASSVVSDHSTDTQYF
TGTGCCAGCAGTGTAGTGAGTGACCACAGCACAGATACGCAGTATTTT
>-|-|TRBV5-6|TRBJ1-1
CASSFRVYTEAFF
TGTGCCAGCAGCTTTAGAGTTTACACTGAAGCTTTCTTT
>TRBD1|-|TRBV7-8|TRBJ2-1
CASSLSQGKNYNEQFF
TGTGCCAGCAGTTTATCACAGGGGAAGAACTACAATGAGCAGTTCTTC
>-|-|TRBV18|TRBJ1-3
CASSPTGPSIGNTIYF
TGTGCCAGCTCACCCACAGGGCCGTCGATTGGAAACACCATATATTTT
>-|-|TRBV29-1|TRBJ2-5
CSVRGRAQETQYF
TGCAGCGTAAGGGGCAGGGCTCAAGAGACCCAGTACTTC
>-|-|TRBV27|TRBJ2-1
CASHGGAGAFFNYNEQFF
TGTGCCAGCCATGGGGGGGCGGGAGCCTTCTTTAACTACAATGAGCAGTTCTTC
>-|once|TRBV6-6|TRBJ2-1
CASSYRYNEQFF
TGTGCCAGCAGTTACAGATACAATGAGCAGTTCTTC
>-|-|TRBV5-4|TRBJ2-7
CASSGAGSRTYEQYF
TGTGCCAGCAGCGGGGCGGGTAGCCGAACCTACGAGCAGTACTTC
>TRBD1|-|TRBV28|TRBJ1-3
CASSFGGQFYSGNTIYF
TGTGCCAGCAGTTTCGGGGGACAGTTTTACTCTGGAAACACCATATATTTT
>-|few|TRBV19|TRBJ1-1
CASSIRGASTEAFF
TGTGCCAGTAGTATACGGGGGGCCAGTACTGAAGCTTTCTTT
>TRBD1|-|TRBV5-5|TRBJ2-3
CASSLGTGLSDTQYF
TGTGCCAGCAGCCTCGGGACAGGGCTTTCGGATACGCAGTATTTT
>-|-|TRBV6-1|TRBJ1-1
CASKVEATNTEAFF
TGTGCCAGCAAAGTAGAGGCCACGAACACTGAAGCTTTCTTT
>-|-|TRBV15|TRBJ1-2
CATSRVPGGYTF
TGTGCCACCAGCAGAGTCCCGGGTGGCTACACCTTC
>-|-|TRBV28|TRBJ1-2
CASSPPLGGSNYGYTF
TGTGCCAGCAGTCCCCCCCTCGGCGGCTCTAACTATGGCTACACCTTC
>TRBD2|once|TRBV19|TRBJ2-7
CASSIAASGPFYEQYF
TGTGCCAGTAGTATTGCGGCTAGCGGGCCCTTCTACGAGCAGTACTTC
>TRBD2|-|TRBV5-1|TRBJ2-1
CASSFLAGAVNEQFF
TGCGCCAGCAGCTTTCTAGCGGGAGCTGTCAATGAGCAGTTCTTC
>TRBD1|-|TRBV28|TRBJ2-5
CASRLQGVQETQYF
TGTGCCAGCCGGCTACAGGGGGTCCAAGAGACCCAGTACTTC
>-|-|TRBV10-3|TRBJ1-5
CAISESAGRQPQHF
TGTGCCATCAGTGAGTCTGCAGGGCGGCAGCCCCAGCATTTT